One and the same sample provided the 10 T cell receptor beta chains below, sequenced in a study of cytomegalovirus exposure and HLA in healthy donors. The PCR contained 60 Vbeta and 13 Jbeta primers. Sequencing was performed with immunoSEQ multiplex PCR; in TCRdb, only in-frame clones are kept and a portion is missing. The table lists around 130,000 clones, 50% to 75% of them singletons. Sequenced: PBMCs. These receptors came from a woman aged 35 to 49 in good health and CMV-seropositive.

The CDR3 DNA sequence: TGCGCCAGCAGCTTGGGGACTAGCAGGTTGACAGGAGAGCAGTACTTC. It is translated as CASSLGTSRLTGEQYF. This rearrangement joins TRBV5-1 to TRBJ2-7; 8 bases are shared with TRBD2. Germline loops: CDR1 SGHRS, CDR2 YFSETQ. V dropped 0 bases and J dropped 7; count of bases not matched to a gene: 12. The CDR3 sequence is 16 residues long.

CDR3 residues: CASGQGVAYEQYF. In nucleotides, the CDR3 is TGCGCCAGCGGGCAGGGGGTCGCCTACGAGCAGTACTTC. V usage is TRBV5-1 and J usage is TRBJ2-7, with 7 bases fitting TRBD1. The V and J ends lost 7 bases and 2 bases, in that order; junction bases with no gene match: 6. CDR3 length: 13 amino acids. Germline CDR1 SGHRS, CDR2 YFSETQ.

The J gene is TRBJ1-5, the V gene TRBV7-9, with D possibly being TRBD1 (5 bases). V shed 5 bases and J shed 0 bases, with 8 bases lying between them. CDR1 and CDR2 (germline): SEHNR, FQNEAQ (reference sequence). This CDR3 has 14 amino acids. The CDR3 DNA follows: TGTGCCAGCAGCGGGGCCGATAGCAATCAGCCCCAGCATTTT. Its translation is CASSGADSNQPQHF.

CDR3: CASSEGTSYEQYF. The CDR3 nucleotides are TGTGCCAGCAGTGAAGGGACTTCCTACGAGCAGTACTTC. This chain uses TRBV6-1 with TRBJ2-7; D may be TRBD2 (5 bases). Germline loops: CDR1 MNHNS, CDR2 SASEGT. V was clipped by 1 base and J by 1 base, with 5 bases between them. The CDR3 extends over 13 amino acids.

CDR3 residues: CASSLGRGADETQYF. The CDR3 nucleotides are TGCGCCAGCAGCTTGGGCCGGGGGGCTGATGAGACCCAGTACTTC. The V gene is TRBV5-1, the J gene TRBJ2-5; tentative D call: TRBD2 (7 bases). Germline V gene sequence: CDR1 SGHRS, CDR2 YFSETQ. CDR3 length: 15 residues. The germline V and J ends were trimmed by 0 bases and 5 bases, with 14 bases remaining between them.

The chain has TRBV7-2 and TRBJ1-6; D gene unclear. V lost 5 bases, J lost 11 bases, and 16 bases lay in between. This CDR3 region has 14 residues. The V gene's germline CDR1 is SGHTA and CDR2 FQGNSA. The CDR3 DNA sequence: TGTGCCAGCAGCCCAGAGGCCCCCTCCGCACCCCTCCACTTT. It specifies CASSPEAPSAPLHF.

The rearrangement joins TRBV18 to TRBJ2-2; 8 nucleotides align to TRBD1. Germline values: CDR1 KGHSH, CDR2 LQKENI. After removal of 4 bases from V and 1 base from J, the junction contained 2 bases not matched to a gene. This CDR3 comprises 15 residues. The CDR3 nucleotides are TGTGCCAGCTCACAGGGGACAGGGAACACCGGGGAGCTGTTTTTT. It encodes CASSQGTGNTGELFF.

This clone was found a few times. V usage is TRBV6-6 and J usage is TRBJ2-7, with TRBD1 matching 7 bases. Germline V gene lookup returns CDR1 MNHNY and CDR2 SVGAGI (reference sequence). Losses at the gene ends were 2 bases for V and 2 bases for J; bases not matched to a gene: 6. This CDR3 comprises 15 residues. The CDR3 coding sequence is TGTGCCAGCAGTTACCCGGGACAGACTACCTACGAGCAGTACTTC. Translated: CASSYPGQTTYEQYF.

The gene calls are TRBV28 and TRBJ2-7, with a possible D match to TRBD2 (6 bases). CDR3 length: 15 residues. Trimming removed 1 base from V and 11 bases from J, with 21 bases in between. The germline V gene encodes CDR1 MDHEN and CDR2 SYDVKM. In DNA form, the CDR3 reads TGTGCCAGCAGTTTATACGGGAGCGGTATACGAGTGGAGTACTTC. Encoded protein: CASSLYGSGIRVEYF.

This rearrangement joins TRBV6-5 to TRBJ2-5; 10 nucleotides agree with TRBD1. The CDR3 contains 15 residues. Germline CDR1 and CDR2: MNHEY and SVGAGI. The V segment lost 5 bases and the J segment 4 bases; nucleotides outside the gene matches: 7. Here the CDR3 reads CASSRDRGRGETQYF. CDR3 sequence (DNA): TGTGCCAGCAGTCGGGACAGGGGACGGGGAGAGACCCAGTACTTC.